This T cell receptor beta chain is from a study of blood T cell repertoires in COVID-19 (dated by TCRdb to the early 2020s). About the study as a whole: Samples covering the acute and convalescent phases of COVID-19 were provided by collaborators in the United States, Italy and Spain. The material from the prospective study consisted of cDNA or gDNA derived from T cells, B-cell-depleted T cells, or PBMCs. Deeply sampled blood TCRbeta repertoires from subjects exposed to, actively infected with, or recovered from COVID-19 were included in the dataset. The repertoires were released in a freely available public database intended as a resource for research on the immune response to SARS-CoV-2. The samples were drawn from two sources: the first 160 participants of the ongoing ImmuneRACE study, and 1,200 or so subjects contributed by 6 global collaborators. A de-identified subject ID, COVID-19 status, age in years and sex were almost always included in the sample metadata. Where available, HLA class I and class II types were taken from metadata supplied by the sample provider and were not determined by assay-based typing.

For this clone: This clone's antigen is unknown. One base away there is no much larger clone; base qualities are not given.

TCRbeta CDR3 regions were amplified from genomic DNA using the immunoSEQ Assay, a bias-controlled multiplex PCR. Per the original workflow: The number of nucleated cells in each sample was estimated by amplification of reference gene primers within the assay. Sequence reads were collapsed and filtered to measure the absolute abundance of every unique TCRbeta CDR3 rearrangement. For each sample, productive Simpson clonality was calculated as the square root of Simpson's diversity index over productive rearrangements. In TCRdb, the immuneACCESS table is reduced to in-frame sequences with V and J assigned. These tables do not hold every clone; where another copy was compared, an unresolved V gene accounts for under half, and the others remain unexplained. That table is the source of V, J and clone size, and D and trimming were worked out from the DNA. A total of approximately 190,000 clones appear in this sample, less than 85% of them only once. The top ten clones comprise approximately 4.7% of the sample.

What the authors observed across the whole study: The quantity of clinical and demographic metadata differed by source and by participant and was supplied without curation.

The germline V gene sets CDR1 to KGHSH and CDR2 to LQKENI. V is clipped by 6 bases and J by 0 bases, and the sequence between their germline boundaries is 3 bases long. The CDR3 measures 11 amino acids from cysteine to phenylalanine. Kept here is only the CDR3 DNA, which spans 33 bases and is read in frame from base 1. Participants in the prospective study were aged roughly 18 to 90 years, lived in more than 20 United States geographic areas, and enrolled through a virtual design. In the prospective study, cohorts were assigned on the basis of participant-reported clinical history obtained from a screening survey and a study questionnaire. In the prospective study, mobile phlebotomists collected whole blood, serum and a nasopharyngeal or oropharyngeal swab from each participant. Participants in the prospective study had the option to provide additional blood draws and questionnaires over a roughly two-month period. Blood samples from the prospective study were shipped frozen or at room temperature prior to DNA extraction.

The sample taken for sequencing was PBMCs or T cells enriched from blood (not recorded which). The sequence joins TRBV18 to TRBJ2-7; the D gene cannot be resolved reliably. This TCR was sampled from a woman aged 55-70 years with acute COVID-19. The nucleotide sequence reads as follows: TGTGCCAGCTCGAGCTCCTACGAGCAGTACTTC. Translated, this gives CASSSSYEQYF.